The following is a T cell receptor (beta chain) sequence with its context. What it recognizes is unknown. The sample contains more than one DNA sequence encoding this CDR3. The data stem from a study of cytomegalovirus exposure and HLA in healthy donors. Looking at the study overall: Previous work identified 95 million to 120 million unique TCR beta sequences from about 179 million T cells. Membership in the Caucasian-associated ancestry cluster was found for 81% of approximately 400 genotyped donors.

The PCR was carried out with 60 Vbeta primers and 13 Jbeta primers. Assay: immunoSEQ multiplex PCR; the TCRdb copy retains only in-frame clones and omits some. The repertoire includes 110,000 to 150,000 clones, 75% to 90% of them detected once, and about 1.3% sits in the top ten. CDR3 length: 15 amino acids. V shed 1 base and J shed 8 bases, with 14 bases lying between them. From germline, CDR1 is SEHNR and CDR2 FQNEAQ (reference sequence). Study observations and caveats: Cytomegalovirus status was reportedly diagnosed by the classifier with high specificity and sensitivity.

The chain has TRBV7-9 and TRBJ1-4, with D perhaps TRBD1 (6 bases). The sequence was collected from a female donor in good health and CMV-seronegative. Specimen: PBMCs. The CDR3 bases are TGTGCCAGCAGCTTAGAGACGGGGACAAACGAAAAACTGTTTTTT. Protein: CASSLETGTNEKLFF.